Each of the 15 T cell receptor beta chains below was sequenced from the same sample in a study of graft-versus-host responses after intestinal transplantation. The method was immunoSEQ multiplex PCR; TCRdb's version includes in-frame clones alone and lacks a portion of them. The sample lists 11,000 or so clones, 80% to 85% occurring once. This specimen was PBMCs, taken about 490 days after intestinal transplant. The source of these receptors is a human patient who received an intestinal transplant, so some T cells may come from the graft donor.

This clone was recorded only once. V gene TRBV4-1 combines with J gene TRBJ1-5, with D tentatively TRBD1 (6 bases). The CDR3 spans 18 residues. Germline loops: CDR1 MGHRA, CDR2 YSYEKL. Trimming left V 3 bases short and J 2 bases short, with 20 bases between. The CDR3 is CASSHGGEGGDGNQPQHF. The DNA for the CDR3 is TGCGCCAGCAGCCACGGCGGGGAGGGGGGGGACGGCAATCAGCCCCAGCATTTT.

The V gene is TRBV6-6, the J gene TRBJ1-5, with D maybe TRBD1 (5 bases). The CDR3 contains 13 residues. V was shortened by 4 bases and J by 9 bases, with 13 bases between the two germline ends. Germline-derived CDR1 and CDR2 are MNHNY and SVGAGI (reference sequence). The CDR3 spells CASSSGGAGPQHF. CDR3 coding DNA: TGTGCCAGCAGTTCCGGCGGGGCAGGGCCCCAGCATTTT.

This sequence joins TRBV7-9 and TRBJ2-3; D unclear. This CDR3 comprises 14 residues. The V gene lost 6 bases and the J gene lost 5 bases, with 15 bases spanning the gap. Germline V lookup: CDR1 SEHNR, CDR2 FQNEAQ (reference sequence). CDR3 region: CASSPLPSVDTQYF. DNA for the CDR3: TGTGCCAGCAGTCCCCTTCCCTCAGTAGATACGCAGTATTTT.

CDR3 sequence: CASSYGDNYGYTF. The CDR3 nucleotides read TGTGCCAGCAGTTATGGGGATAACTATGGCTACACCTTC. The chain joins TRBV6-9 to TRBJ1-2, with D uncertain. The CDR3 has 13 amino acids. Trimming took 2 bases from V and 1 from J, leaving 5 bases between them. Germline values: CDR1 MNHGY, CDR2 SVAAGI.

This clone was detected once. The rearrangement links TRBV7-2 to TRBJ2-3; D not certain. CDR3 length: 12 amino acids. Trimming took off 3 bases at V and 2 bases at J, with 3 bases between the two ends. Germline CDR1 SGHTA, CDR2 FQGNSA. CDR3 DNA: TGTGCCAGCAGCTTGTACACAGATACGCAGTATTTT. The encoded protein is CASSLYTDTQYF.

The chain has TRBV6-4 and TRBJ1-1, with D perhaps matching TRBD1 (5 bases). The CDR3 contains 13 residues. V lost 4 bases to trimming and J lost 1 base, with 7 bases between them. CDR1 is MRHNA and CDR2 is SNTAGT in the germline V gene. DNA of the CDR3: TGTGCCAGCAGTGTGGGGACGAACACTGAAGCTTTCTTT. Translation: CASSVGTNTEAFF.

The chain is built from TRBV6-1 and TRBJ1-4, with D maybe TRBD1 (6 bases). CDR1 MNHNS and CDR2 SASEGT come from the germline V gene. CDR3 length: 13 amino acids. The germline V and J ends were trimmed by 8 bases and 5 bases, with 12 bases remaining between them. DNA of the CDR3: TGTGCCAGCGCCGGGACATCGAATGAAAAACTGTTTTTT. Its translation is CASAGTSNEKLFF.

The V gene is TRBV2, the J gene TRBJ1-6; possibly TRBD1 for D (6 bases). CDR1 and CDR2 from the germline V gene are SNHLY and FYNNEI. The V and J ends lost 8 bases and 0 bases respectively, with 11 bases between them. This CDR3 is built from 15 residues. CDR3 coding DNA: TGTGCCAGCTGCCCGGGGGCCTCCTATAATTCACCCCTCCACTTT. Residues: CASCPGASYNSPLHF.

A few counts support this clone. The chain is built from TRBV5-1 and TRBJ2-1, with D possibly matching TRBD2 (6 bases). V shed 3 bases and J shed 7 bases, with 17 bases lying between them. CDR3 length: 15 residues. Per the germline V gene, CDR1 is SGHRS and CDR2 is YFSETQ. The CDR3 spells CASSSGNGGLNEQFF. As DNA, the CDR3 is TGCGCCAGCAGCTCCGGTAATGGGGGGTTGAATGAGCAGTTCTTC.

This clone occurred once. V is TRBV11-2 and J is TRBJ2-1; D remains unclear. The CDR3 is 14 amino acids. The germline V and J ends were trimmed by 5 bases and 10 bases, with 18 bases remaining between them. Germline lookup yields CDR1 SGHAT and CDR2 FQNNGV. Here the CDR3 reads CASSPEAQHLEQFF. CDR3 in DNA: TGTGCCAGCAGCCCAGAGGCCCAGCATCTGGAGCAGTTCTTC.

The V gene is TRBV6-4, the J gene TRBJ2-3; 9 nucleotides line up with TRBD2. From germline, CDR1 is MRHNA and CDR2 SNTAGT. The CDR3 sequence is 14 residues long. V lost 3 bases to trimming and J lost 4 bases; unmatched junction nucleotides: 2. The CDR3 nucleotides read TGTGCCAGCAGTGAAAGCGGGGGGCCAGATACGCAGTATTTT. Protein product: CASSESGGPDTQYF.

The chain has TRBV6-5 and TRBJ1-5; possibly TRBD1 for D (6 bases). The CDR3 covers 14 residues. From germline, CDR1 is MNHEY and CDR2 SVGAGI. With 7 bases removed from V and 4 bases from J, the gap between germline ends came to 14 bases. The CDR3 DNA is TGTGCCAGCAAGGGGGGGACGGGAAATCAGCCCCAGCATTTT. This codes for CASKGGTGNQPQHF.

CDR3 sequence reads: CASSAGSTDTQYF. CDR3 in DNA: TGTGCCAGCAGCGCAGGCAGCACAGATACGCAGTATTTT. The genes are TRBV6-4 and TRBJ2-3; D not resolved. The V end lost 6 bases, the J end lost 0 bases, and 7 bases lay between the germline ends. The germline CDR1 and CDR2 sequences are MRHNA and SNTAGT. The CDR3 has 13 residues.

CDR3 nucleotides: TGTGCCAGCAGTTACTTAGCTCAGGGGGGCAATCAGCCCCAGCATTTT. Its translation is CASSYLAQGGNQPQHF. V usage is TRBV6-6 and J usage is TRBJ1-5; 7 bases match TRBD1. The trim removed 1 base at V and 2 bases at J, leaving 5 bases unmatched. There are 16 residues in the CDR3. Germline V gene sequence: CDR1 MNHNY, CDR2 SVGAGI (reference sequence).

This sequence joins TRBV12-5 and TRBJ2-5; D may be TRBD2 (6 bases). Germline CDR1 is LGHNT and CDR2 is FRNRAP. This CDR3 contains 14 residues. V dropped 6 bases and J dropped 1 base, with 12 bases sitting between them. The CDR3 sequence: CASGGGRLQETQYF. The CDR3 nucleotides read TGTGCTAGTGGGGGAGGTCGCCTCCAAGAGACCCAGTACTTC.